Below, 30 T cell receptor beta chains from the same sample are listed, as sequenced in a study of type 1 regulatory T cells. Findings and caveats of the study: Compared with non-Tr1 cells, Tr1 cells showed a narrower TCR repertoire.

Each CDR3 protein is one row after TCRdb ran MiXCR on the reads. The sample comprises fewer than 80,000 distinct CDR3 sequences, around 20% of which are singletons, and 8.3% rests with the top ten. No antigen has been identified for these receptors. Sequenced: cultured type 1 regulatory T (Tr1) cells, either the whole culture or a sorted fraction (not recorded which). Receptors were obtained from a human donor in good health.

V usage is TRBV20-1 and J usage is TRBJ2-7; D uncertain. CDR3 length: 13 residues. Germline values: CDR1 DFQATT, CDR2 SNEGSKA (reference sequence). Deletions cut 0 bases from V and 4 bases from J, with 10 bases between. CDR3 sequence reads: CSARDRRNYEQYF. The DNA of the CDR3 is TGCAGTGCTAGAGATCGCAGAAATTACGAGCAGTACTTC.

By sample share, this clonotype is medium-sized. The chain has TRBV7-2 and TRBJ2-5; perhaps TRBD2 as D (5 bases). Per germline, CDR1 SGHTA and CDR2 FQGNSA. V lost 5 bases and J 2 bases, leaving 15 bases between the germline ends. The CDR3 runs to 15 residues. CDR3 coding DNA: TGTGCCAGCAGCATAGGCGGCCGGGAACAAGAGACCCAGTACTTC. Protein: CASSIGGREQETQYF.

The CDR3 sequence is CASSLGIAGAGEQFF. CDR3 nucleotide sequence: TGTGCCAGCAGCTTAGGGATAGCGGGAGCAGGTGAGCAGTTCTTC. The chain couples TRBV7-2 to TRBJ2-1, with 9 bases fitting TRBD2. The ends lost 1 base at V and 9 bases at J; junction bases unmatched: 7. CDR3 size: 15 residues. Germline values: CDR1 SGHTA, CDR2 FQGNSA.

This clonotype appeared a few times. Its ends do not fully match the called genes, so a read error is possible. The rearrangement links TRBV4-2 to TRBJ1-3; no definite D call. The CDR3 contains 14 residues. The germline V gene encodes CDR1 LGHNA and CDR2 YNFKEQ. The chain's CDR3 is CASSQGGSGNTTYF. CDR3 bases: TGTGCCAGCAGCCAAGGAGGCTCTGGAAACACCACATATTTT.

This clonotype was seen repeatedly, ten times or more. The rearrangement joins TRBV29-1 to TRBJ2-7; D may be TRBD1 (6 bases). This CDR3 is built from 15 residues. CDR1 SQVTM and CDR2 ANQGSEA come from the germline V gene. Deletions cut 6 bases from V and 0 bases from J, with 18 bases between. In nucleotides, the CDR3 is TGCAGCGTCCAAGACCCTTACAGGGACTCCTACGAGCAGTACTTC. Residues: CSVQDPYRDSYEQYF.

This clonotype has a count of ten or more. The chain is built from TRBV10-3 and TRBJ1-3; D is uncertain. The CDR3 runs to 14 residues. The germline gives CDR1 ENHRY, CDR2 SYGVKD. With 7 bases removed from V and 0 bases from J, the gap between germline ends came to 10 bases. The CDR3 sequence is CAINQTSSGNTIYF. The CDR3, as DNA: TGTGCCATCAACCAGACCAGCTCTGGAAACACCATATATTTT.

The V and J genes are TRBV12-3 or TRBV12-4 and TRBJ1-5; D remains unclear. V was cut by 5 bases and J by 0 bases, with 8 bases left in between. This CDR3 has 14 residues. CDR3 in amino acids: CASSPKSSNQPQHF. The CDR3 DNA follows: TGTGCCAGCAGTCCAAAAAGTAGCAATCAGCCCCAGCATTTT.

This chain joins TRBV20-1 and TRBJ2-1; 11 nucleotides align to TRBD2. The V gene end was trimmed by 4 bases and the J gene end by 3 bases; junction bases not matched to a gene: 11. Germline V gene data show CDR1 as DFQATT and CDR2 as SNEGSKA (reference sequence). The CDR3 totals 17 residues. The CDR3 bases are TGCAGTGCTACAAATCCGGGACTAGCGGATTACTACAATGAGCAGTTCTTC. This translates into CSATNPGLADYYNEQFF.

This chain uses TRBV6-2 or TRBV6-3 with TRBJ2-1; 9 bases line up with TRBD2. Trimming cost V 7 bases and J 3 bases; bases outside gene matches: 4. Germline CDR1 and CDR2: MNHEY and SVGEGT. This CDR3 has 14 residues. The CDR3 DNA is TGTGCCAGCACCAAAGCGGGAGGCTACAATGAGCAGTTCTTC. It is translated as CASTKAGGYNEQFF.

V gene TRBV20-1 combines with J gene TRBJ1-2; TRBD1 might be the D (5 bases). Germline V gene data show CDR1 as DFQATT and CDR2 as SNEGSKA (reference sequence). Trimming removed 0 bases at V and 4 bases at J, with 24 bases between. There are 18 residues in the CDR3. As DNA, the CDR3 is TGCAGTGCTAGAGATGGTCTGGAGATCCCAGGGAACCCCTATGGCTACACCTTC. As protein: CSARDGLEIPGNPYGYTF.

The chain links TRBV29-1 to TRBJ2-1; 8 nucleotides match TRBD1. V dropped 2 bases and J dropped 3; count of bases not matched to a gene: 6. In germline, CDR1 is SQVTM, CDR2 ANQGSEA. The CDR3 consists of 15 residues. DNA of the CDR3: TGCAGCGTTGAACGGACAGGGAAGGTCTACAATGAGCAGTTCTTC. Translating it yields CSVERTGKVYNEQFF.

V usage is TRBV29-1 and J usage is TRBJ2-3; TRBD1 agrees at 8 bases. This CDR3 comprises 12 residues. Germline V lookup: CDR1 SQVTM, CDR2 ANQGSEA. In DNA form, the CDR3 reads TGCAGAGTGGGACAGGGCACAGATACGCAGTATTTT. Its translation: CRVGQGTDTQYF.

This clonotype has only a few counts. This chain uses TRBV5-1 with TRBJ2-1; D may be TRBD1 (5 bases). Germline CDR1 and CDR2: SGHRS and YFSETQ. Trimming pared 2 bases from V and 0 bases from J, leaving 15 bases between. CDR3 length equals 17 residues. CDR3 nucleotides: TGCGCCAGCAGCTTTGACAGCCTACAGAGCTCCTACAATGAGCAGTTCTTC. Translating gives CASSFDSLQSSYNEQFF.

This clonotype came up a few times. V usage is TRBV20-1 and J usage is TRBJ1-1; D call uncertain. Germline assignment: CDR1 DFQATT and CDR2 SNEGSKA (reference sequence). This CDR3 contains 14 residues. Between the trimmed V and J ends, which lost 3 bases and 0 bases, there was a span of 11 bases. The CDR3 is CSASRLTLNTEAFF. CDR3 in DNA: TGCAGTGCTAGCCGGTTAACTCTGAACACTGAAGCTTTCTTT.

With regard to this clonotype: A far larger clone is off by one base, so a read error is likely. The chain recombines TRBV28 with TRBJ2-7; 9 bases match TRBD1. After removal of 7 bases from V and 7 bases from J, the junction contained 17 bases not matched to a gene. This CDR3 is 16 amino acids long. In germline, CDR1 is MDHEN, CDR2 SYDVKM. The DNA for the CDR3 is TGTGCCAGCACCGGAGGGGGACAGGGTCCCTACAATGAGCAGTACTTC. Translation: CASTGGGQGPYNEQYF.

The gene calls are TRBV11-3 and TRBJ2-2; a weak D match, TRBD2 (6 bases). Germline CDR1 reads SGHNT; CDR2 reads YENEEA. The CDR3 has 16 amino acids. Between the trimmed V and J ends, which lost 0 bases and 4 bases, there was a span of 12 bases. In DNA, the CDR3 is TGTGCCAGCAGCTTAGAGGAAACTAGCTTCACCGGGGAGCTGTTTTTT. It translates to CASSLEETSFTGELFF.

Written as DNA, the CDR3 is TGTGCCAGCTCACGAGGCGGACTGGACTATGGCTACACCTTC. It specifies CASSRGGLDYGYTF. The V gene is TRBV18, the J gene TRBJ1-2; D not resolved. V lost 4 bases and J lost 3, with 12 bases in between. There are 14 residues in the CDR3. The V gene's germline CDR1 is KGHSH and CDR2 LQKENI.

This clonotype was detected only a few times. The chain joins TRBV25-1 to TRBJ1-2; D unresolved. The V end was cut by 1 base, the J end by 4 bases, with 10 bases between. This CDR3 has 14 residues. Per germline, CDR1 MGHDK and CDR2 SYGVNS. The DNA of the CDR3 is TGTGCCAGCAGTGAATCCGGCAGGTCCTATGGCTACACCTTC. It codes for CASSESGRSYGYTF.

This clonotype came up a few times. The chain is built from TRBV12-3 or TRBV12-4 and TRBJ2-6; 7 bases are a match to TRBD1. The CDR3 extends over 16 amino acids. V trimming: 11 bases; J trimming: 0 bases; junction bases outside the gene matches: 10. The CDR3 bases are TGTGCCGGAGGACAGGTCGGTCACTCTGGGGCCAACGTCCTGACTTTC. It codes for CAGGQVGHSGANVLTF.

J is TRBJ2-7 and V is TRBV30; D possibly corresponds to TRBD2 (6 bases). CDR1 and CDR2 (germline): GTSNPN, SVGIG (reference sequence). There are 12 residues in the CDR3. Trimming pared 5 bases from V and 1 base from J, leaving 9 bases between. As DNA, the CDR3 is TGTGCCTGGGATAGCGGATCCTACGAGCAGTACTTC. Amino acid sequence: CAWDSGSYEQYF.

This chain links TRBV5-5 with TRBJ2-4; TRBD2 agrees at 7 bases. The CDR3 runs 16 residues. In germline, CDR1 is SGHKS, CDR2 YYEKEE (reference sequence). V lost 3 bases, J lost 5 bases, and 11 bases stayed unmatched. In nucleotides, the CDR3 is TGTGCCAGCAGCTGGGGAGGGGTCCCAGCGGAAAACATTCAGTACTTC. Its translation: CASSWGGVPAENIQYF.

CDR3 DNA sequence: TGTGCCAGCAGCTTAACCAGCGGGGGACTCTACGAGCAGTACTTC. It encodes CASSLTSGGLYEQYF. V usage is TRBV7-3 and J usage is TRBJ2-7; 8 bases are shared with TRBD2. The germline gives CDR1 SGHTA, CDR2 FQGTGA. Trimming took 0 bases from V and 3 from J; bases not matched to a gene: 4. The CDR3 has 15 amino acids.

This chain links TRBV20-1 with TRBJ1-2, with a possible D match to TRBD1 (6 bases). The CDR3 covers 10 residues. Trimming cost V 7 bases and J 3 bases, with 6 bases left between them. Germline V CDR1 and CDR2: DFQATT, SNEGSKA (reference sequence). The CDR3: CSDRDYGYTF. CDR3 coding DNA: TGCAGTGACAGGGACTATGGCTACACCTTC.

J is TRBJ2-1 and V is TRBV12-3 or TRBV12-4, with TRBD2 matching over 7 bases. The CDR3 has 15 amino acids. After removal of 2 bases from V and 6 bases from J, the junction contained 7 bases not matched to a gene. CDR3 loop: CASSLSGTTRNEQFF. The CDR3 region has the DNA TGTGCCAGCAGTTTATCGGGGACTACCCGCAATGAGCAGTTCTTC.

This clonotype occurred a few times. This chain links TRBV10-3 with TRBJ1-4; D is unresolved. This CDR3 spans 13 amino acids. Trimming took off 2 bases at V and 7 bases at J, with 8 bases between the two ends. CDR1 and CDR2 (germline): ENHRY, SYGVKD. Here the CDR3 reads CAISEATIEKLFF. The CDR3 region has the DNA TGTGCCATCAGTGAGGCCACAATTGAAAAACTGTTTTTT.

The DNA of the CDR3 is TGTGCCAGCAGTAGGCAGGGGTTAAATCAGCCCCAGCATTTT. The encoded protein is CASSRQGLNQPQHF. The V and J genes are TRBV12-3 or TRBV12-4 and TRBJ1-5, with TRBD1 as a possible D gene (6 bases). This CDR3 has 14 residues. The V end was cut by 5 bases, the J end by 4 bases, with 12 bases between.

This chain links TRBV28 with TRBJ2-7; 11 nucleotides align to TRBD2. This CDR3 is 16 amino acids long. Trimming at V came to 4 bases and at J to 4 bases, leaving 9 bases not matched to a gene. Germline loops: CDR1 MDHEN, CDR2 SYDVKM. This CDR3 is CASSSAGLAEGYEQYF. The CDR3 coding sequence is TGTGCCAGCAGTTCGGCGGGACTAGCGGAGGGATACGAGCAGTACTTC.

V is TRBV30 and J is TRBJ2-1, with no clear D. The CDR3 has 11 amino acids. Germline V gene lookup returns CDR1 GTSNPN and CDR2 SVGIG (reference sequence). Trimming shortened V by 2 bases and J by 8 bases, and 7 bases separated the two germline ends. CDR3 loop: CAWSIIDEQFF. As DNA, the CDR3 is TGTGCCTGGAGTATTATCGATGAGCAGTTCTTC.

Worth noting for this clonotype: Being one base from a much bigger clone, this may be a read error. The chain carries TRBV18 and TRBJ2-1; 10 nucleotides align to TRBD2. This CDR3 comprises 17 residues. CDR1 is KGHSH and CDR2 is LQKENI in the germline V gene. CDR3 nucleotides: TGTGCCTGCTCACCAGTGACTAGCGGGTCCTTTTACAATGAGCAGTTCTTC. Its translation: CACSPVTSGSFYNEQFF.

The chain recombines TRBV18 with TRBJ1-1; tentatively, D is TRBD1 (5 bases). V was cut by 7 bases and J by 0 bases, with 12 bases left in between. Germline CDR1 KGHSH, CDR2 LQKENI. This CDR3 has 14 residues. CDR3 DNA sequence: TGTGCCAGCTTCCCACAGGTTATGAACACTGAAGCTTTCTTT. It is translated as CASFPQVMNTEAFF.